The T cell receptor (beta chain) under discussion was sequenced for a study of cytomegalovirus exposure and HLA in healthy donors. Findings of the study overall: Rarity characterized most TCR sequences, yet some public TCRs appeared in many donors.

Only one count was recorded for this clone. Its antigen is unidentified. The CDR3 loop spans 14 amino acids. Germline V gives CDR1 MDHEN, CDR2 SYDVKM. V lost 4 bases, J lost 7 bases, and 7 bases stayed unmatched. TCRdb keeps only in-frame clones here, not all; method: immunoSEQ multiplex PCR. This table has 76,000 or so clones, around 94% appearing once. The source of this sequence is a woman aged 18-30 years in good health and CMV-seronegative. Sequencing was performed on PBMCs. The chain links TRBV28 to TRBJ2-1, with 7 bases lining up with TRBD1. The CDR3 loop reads CASSSRTGQNEQFF. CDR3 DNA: TGTGCCAGCAGTTCCCGGACAGGACAGAATGAGCAGTTCTTC. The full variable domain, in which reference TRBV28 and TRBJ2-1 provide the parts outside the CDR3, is DVKVTQSSRYLVKRTGEKVFLECVQDMDHENMFWYRQDPGLGLRLIYFSYDVKMKEKGDIPEGYSVSREKKERFSLILESASTNQTSMYLCASSSRTGQNEQFFGPGTRLTVL.